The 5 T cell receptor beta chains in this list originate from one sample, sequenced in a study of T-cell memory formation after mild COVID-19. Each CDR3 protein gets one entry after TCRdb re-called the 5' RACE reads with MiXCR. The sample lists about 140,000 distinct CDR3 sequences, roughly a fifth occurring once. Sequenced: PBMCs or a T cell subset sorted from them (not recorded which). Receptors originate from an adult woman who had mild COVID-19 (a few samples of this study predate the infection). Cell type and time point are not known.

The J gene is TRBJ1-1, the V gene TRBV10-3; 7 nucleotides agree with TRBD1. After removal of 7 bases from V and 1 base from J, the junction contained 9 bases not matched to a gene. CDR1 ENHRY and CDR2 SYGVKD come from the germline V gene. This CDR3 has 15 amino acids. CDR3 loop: CAINSGTVANTEAFF. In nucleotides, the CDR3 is TGTGCCATCAATAGCGGGACAGTCGCGAACACTGAAGCTTTCTTT.

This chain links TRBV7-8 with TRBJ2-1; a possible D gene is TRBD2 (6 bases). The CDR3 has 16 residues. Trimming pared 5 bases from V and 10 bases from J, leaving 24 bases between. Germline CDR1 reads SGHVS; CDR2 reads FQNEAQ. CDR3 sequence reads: CASSLKPGVGSREQFF. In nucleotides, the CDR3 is TGTGCCAGCAGCCTCAAACCGGGGGTTGGTTCGAGGGAGCAGTTCTTC.

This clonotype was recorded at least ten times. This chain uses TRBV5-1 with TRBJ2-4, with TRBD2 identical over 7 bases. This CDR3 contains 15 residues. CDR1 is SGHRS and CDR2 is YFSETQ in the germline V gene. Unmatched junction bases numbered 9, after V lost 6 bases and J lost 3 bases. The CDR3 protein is CASTFTGGGKNIQYF. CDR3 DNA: TGCGCCAGCACTTTCACGGGAGGCGGCAAAAACATTCAGTACTTC.

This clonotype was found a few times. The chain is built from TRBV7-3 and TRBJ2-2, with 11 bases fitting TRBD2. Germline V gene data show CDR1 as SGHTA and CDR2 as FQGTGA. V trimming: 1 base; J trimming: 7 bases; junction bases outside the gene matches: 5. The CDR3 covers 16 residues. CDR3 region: CASSLSLAGGFGELFF. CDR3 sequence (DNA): TGTGCCAGCAGCTTAAGCCTAGCGGGAGGTTTCGGGGAGCTGTTTTTT.

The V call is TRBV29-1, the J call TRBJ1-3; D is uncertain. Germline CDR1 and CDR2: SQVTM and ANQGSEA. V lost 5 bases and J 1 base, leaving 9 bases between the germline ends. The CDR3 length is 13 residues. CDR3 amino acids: CSVLWGSGNTIYF. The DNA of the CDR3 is TGCAGCGTTCTTTGGGGATCTGGAAACACCATATATTTT.